Sequencing of this T cell receptor beta chain was carried out in a study of blood T cell repertoires in COVID-19. Overall study context: The United States, Italy and Spain supplied acute and convalescent COVID-19 samples. Sources were T cells, B-cell-depleted T cells, or PBMCs; the material itself was cDNA or gDNA.

The authors' processing: Using reference gene primer amplification, nucleated cell counts were estimated. The repertoire was sequenced with immunoSEQ multiplex PCR; TCRdb's copy has only in-frame clones and lacks some. The DNA was the basis for D and trimming; V, J and clone size are from that table. This sample has approximately 250,000 clones, with less than 85% found just once. This TCR was recovered from a man between 60 and 75 years old who had recovered from COVID-19. The sequenced sample was peripheral blood.

The CDR3 is CASSFTGGAGELFF. CDR3 in DNA: TGTGCCAGCAGTTTCACAGGGGGCGCCGGGGAGCTGTTTTTT. The J gene is TRBJ2-2, the V gene TRBV27; 9 bases line up with TRBD1. J gave up 6 bases and V 3 bases, and 2 bases lay outside the gene matches. The CDR3 totals 14 residues. Per the germline V gene, CDR1 is MNHEY and CDR2 is SMNVEV (reference sequence).